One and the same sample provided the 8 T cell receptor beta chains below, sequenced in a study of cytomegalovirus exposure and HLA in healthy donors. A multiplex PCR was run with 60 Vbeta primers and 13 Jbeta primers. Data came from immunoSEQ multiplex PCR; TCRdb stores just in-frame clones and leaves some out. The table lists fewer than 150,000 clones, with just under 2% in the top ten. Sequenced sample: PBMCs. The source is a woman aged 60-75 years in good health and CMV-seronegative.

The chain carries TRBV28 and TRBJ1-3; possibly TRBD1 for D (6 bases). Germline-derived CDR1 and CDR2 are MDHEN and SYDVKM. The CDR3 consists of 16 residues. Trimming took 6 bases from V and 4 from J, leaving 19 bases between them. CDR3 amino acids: CASSWPGQIAGNTIYF. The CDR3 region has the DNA TGTGCCAGCAGCTGGCCAGGACAGATAGCGGGAAACACCATATATTTT.

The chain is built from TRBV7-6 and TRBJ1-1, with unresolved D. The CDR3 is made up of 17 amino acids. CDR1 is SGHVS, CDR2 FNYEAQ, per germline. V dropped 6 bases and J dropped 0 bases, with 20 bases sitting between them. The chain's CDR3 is CASSLERPTIMNTEAFF. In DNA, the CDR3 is TGTGCCAGCAGTCTCGAGAGGCCCACAATAATGAACACTGAAGCTTTCTTT.

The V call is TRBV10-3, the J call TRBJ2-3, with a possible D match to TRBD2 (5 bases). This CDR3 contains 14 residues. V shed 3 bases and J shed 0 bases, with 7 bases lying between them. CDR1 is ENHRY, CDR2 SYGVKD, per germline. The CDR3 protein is CAISEGGSTDTQYF. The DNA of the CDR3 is TGTGCCATCAGTGAAGGCGGGAGCACAGATACGCAGTATTTT.

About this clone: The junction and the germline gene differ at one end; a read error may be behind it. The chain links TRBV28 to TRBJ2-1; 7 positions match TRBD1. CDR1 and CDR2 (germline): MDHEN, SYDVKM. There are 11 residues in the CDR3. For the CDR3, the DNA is TGTGCCAGCAGTCACTTAGGGGGCTGCATCTTC. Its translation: CASSHLGGCIF.

Here the CDR3 DNA reads TGTGCCAGCAGCTCATTGGGAGTCTTTAGGGTTTCTGAAAAACTGTTTTTT. It encodes CASSSLGVFRVSEKLFF. The chain is built from TRBV7-2 and TRBJ1-4; no clear D gene. Between the trimmed V and J ends, which lost 4 bases and 7 bases, there was a span of 22 bases. Per the germline V gene, CDR1 is SGHTA and CDR2 is FQGNSA. CDR3 length equals 17 residues.

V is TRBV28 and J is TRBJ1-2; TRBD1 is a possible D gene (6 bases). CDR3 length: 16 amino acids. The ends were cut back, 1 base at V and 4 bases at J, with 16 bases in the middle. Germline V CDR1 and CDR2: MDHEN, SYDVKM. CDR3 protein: CASSLYRTDLRYGYTF. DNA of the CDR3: TGTGCCAGCAGTTTATACAGGACAGACCTACGCTATGGCTACACCTTC.

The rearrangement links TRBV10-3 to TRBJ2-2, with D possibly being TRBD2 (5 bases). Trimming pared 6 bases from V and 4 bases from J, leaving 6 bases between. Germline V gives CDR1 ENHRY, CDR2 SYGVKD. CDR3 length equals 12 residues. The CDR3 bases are TGTGCCATCAGGGACTTCACCGGGGAGCTGTTTTTT. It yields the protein CAIRDFTGELFF.

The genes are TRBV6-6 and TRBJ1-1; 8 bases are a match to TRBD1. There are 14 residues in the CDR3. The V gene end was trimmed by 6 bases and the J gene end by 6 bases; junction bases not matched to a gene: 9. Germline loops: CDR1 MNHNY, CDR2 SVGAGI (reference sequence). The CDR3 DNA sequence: TGTGCCAGCAGACAGACAGGGGAGGGCGCTGAAGCTTTCTTT. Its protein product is CASRQTGEGAEAFF.